This entry is about one T cell receptor (beta chain). The CDR3 is 15 amino acids. CDR1 is SGHAT, CDR2 FQDESV, per germline (reference sequence). Losses at the gene ends were 5 bases for V and 4 bases for J; bases not matched to a gene: 7. This sample is part of a study of blood T cell repertoires in COVID-19. Method: immunoSEQ multiplex PCR; TCRdb's copy keeps in-frame clones and lacks some. This table holds roughly 150,000 clones, 80% found once. The sequencing sample was made of peripheral blood. J is TRBJ2-1 and V is TRBV11-1; 8 bases are a match to TRBD1. This receptor was identified in a man aged 55 to 70 with acute or convalescent COVID-19. DNA of the CDR3: TGTGCCAGCAGCGCCCAGGGGGCAGGATACAATGAGCAGTTCTTC. Its translation: CASSAQGAGYNEQFF.